The present T cell receptor (beta chain) was sequenced within a study of cytomegalovirus exposure and HLA in healthy donors. Study-wide background: Of the donors genotyped, several hundred in all, over 80% fell in the Caucasian-associated ancestry cluster.

Note on this clone: Antigen specificity is unknown.

J gave up 4 bases and V 3 bases, and 6 bases lay outside the gene matches. The CDR3 consists of 15 residues. Points from the study as a whole: Later work found that TCR association rates differed between HLA loci; DRB1 had the most and HLA-C the fewest. TCR beta sequences reportedly predicted most subjects' HLA-A and HLA-B alleles accurately.

Both 60 Vbeta primers and 13 Jbeta primers went into the PCR. Original handling: Later work found approximately 80 million unique TCR beta chains, with 10 million to 14 million shared. Method: immunoSEQ multiplex PCR; TCRdb's copy keeps in-frame clones and lacks some. V and J calls and clone size are as listed in that table; D and trimming were resolved from the DNA. The data show 150,000 to 250,000 clones, 82% seen once. The rearrangement links TRBV23-1 to TRBJ2-7; 10 bases align to TRBD1. Being an ORF, TRBV23-1 has a function that is uncertain. Sequencing used PBMCs. The sequence was obtained from a boy aged 2-15 years in good health and CMV-seronegative. The DNA of the CDR3 is TGCGCCAGCAGTCACCCGGACAGGGGGAGTTACGAGCAGTACTTC. The encoded protein is CASSHPDRGSYEQYF.